The 22 T cell receptor beta chains in this list originate from one sample, sequenced in a study of radiation and T cells in renal cell carcinoma. The assay was immunoSEQ multiplex PCR, and TCRdb's table has in-frame clones only and misses some. The table includes approximately 140,000 clones, around four fifths detected once. Indicated time point: baseline pretreatment blood. Indicated treatment: 15 Gy SBRT to primary tumor, nephrectomy 4 weeks later. Specimen: blood, collected from a patient whose treatment included radiotherapy and nephrectomy. These receptors were obtained from a woman in her fifties or sixties with renal cell carcinoma.

This sequence joins TRBV2 and TRBJ2-1; 11 bases line up with TRBD2. The CDR3 extends over 15 amino acids. Germline V lookup: CDR1 SNHLY, CDR2 FYNNEI. V was pared by 7 bases and J by 5 bases, with 7 bases of the junction left unmatched. Written as DNA, the CDR3 is TGTGCCAGCATTAGACGTAGCGGGGGGGACAATGAGCAGTTCTTC. Translation: CASIRRSGGDNEQFF.

V usage is TRBV7-6 and J usage is TRBJ2-5, with unresolved D. Germline V lookup: CDR1 SGHVS, CDR2 FNYEAQ. V was pared by 2 bases and J by 1 base, with 5 bases between. The CDR3 totals 13 residues. CDR3 in DNA: TGTGCCAGCAGCTTATGGCCCCAAGAGACCCAGTACTTC. Protein sequence: CASSLWPQETQYF.

This chain joins TRBV7-6 and TRBJ1-5; weak D call: TRBD1 (5 bases). The CDR3 has 15 residues. The germline V gene has CDR1 SGHVS and CDR2 FNYEAQ. The V and J ends lost 5 bases and 7 bases respectively, with 18 bases between them. The CDR3 nucleotides read TGTGCCAGCAGCCGCCTGGGGGAAAGGGGACAGCCCCAGCATTTT. It yields the protein CASSRLGERGQPQHF.

A single count supports this clone. The rearrangement links TRBV5-1 to TRBJ1-2; a possible D gene is TRBD1 (6 bases). The V gene's germline CDR1 is SGHRS and CDR2 YFSETQ. Trimming removed 1 base from V and 3 bases from J, with 10 bases in between. This CDR3 has 14 residues. The CDR3 bases are TGCGCCAGCAGCTTGAGCGGGGGCGACTATGGCTACACCTTC. Amino acids: CASSLSGGDYGYTF.

This clone was seen only once. The chain links TRBV29-1 to TRBJ2-2; 7 nucleotides line up with TRBD2. CDR1 and CDR2 (germline): SQVTM, ANQGSEA. V gave up 3 bases and J gave up 7 bases; unmatched junction bases: 5. The CDR3 contains 13 residues. CDR3 DNA sequence: TGCAGCGTTGAGGTTCTAGCGGACGGGGAGCTGTTTTTT. This encodes CSVEVLADGELFF.

This clone was counted a single time. The J gene is TRBJ1-5, the V gene TRBV6-5, with D uncertain. The V end was cut by 6 bases, the J end by 4 bases, with 13 bases between. Germline CDR1 MNHEY, CDR2 SVGAGI. CDR3 size: 14 residues. CDR3 DNA: TGTGCCAGCAGCCCCCTGGGCGGTAATCAGCCCCAGCATTTT. It translates to CASSPLGGNQPQHF.

The table lists this clone with a few counts. The V and J genes are TRBV4-3 and TRBJ1-2, with a tentative D call TRBD1 (6 bases). Trimming cost V 0 bases and J 1 base, with 15 bases left between them. CDR1 and CDR2 (germline): LGHNA, YSLEER. CDR3 length: 17 residues. Here the CDR3 DNA reads TGCGCCAGCAGCCAAGATTACGGGACACCTAATAACTATGGCTACACCTTC. Its translation is CASSQDYGTPNNYGYTF.

This clone was seen just once. The chain carries TRBV5-5 and TRBJ2-3; D tentatively fits TRBD1 or TRBD2 (5 bases each). Germline V gene lookup returns CDR1 SGHKS and CDR2 YYEKEE (reference sequence). The CDR3 totals 15 residues. The V and J ends lost 3 bases and 3 bases respectively, with 14 bases between them. The CDR3 coding sequence is TGTGCCAGCAGCTGGGACGGGGATAAGACAGATACGCAGTATTTT. This translates into CASSWDGDKTDTQYF. The full variable domain, with the rest looked up from reference TRBV5-5 and TRBJ2-3, is DAGVTQSPTHLIKTRGQQVTLRCSPISGHKSVSWYQQVLGQGPQFIFQYYEKEERGRGNFPDRFSARQFPNYSSELNVNALLLGDSALYLCASSWDGDKTDTQYFGPGTRLTVL.

The chain couples TRBV9 to TRBJ2-2; 8 positions match TRBD2. V dropped 4 bases and J dropped 2; count of bases not matched to a gene: 7. This CDR3 spans 16 amino acids. Germline CDR1 is SGDLS and CDR2 is YYNGEE. The CDR3 protein is CASSTRLAINTGELFF. CDR3 coding DNA: TGTGCCAGCAGCACCCGACTAGCGATAAACACCGGGGAGCTGTTTTTT.

V and J are TRBV4-3 and TRBJ2-7; D unclear. The germline V gene encodes CDR1 LGHNA and CDR2 YSLEER. V was pared by 1 base and J by 2 bases, with 12 bases between. CDR3 length: 15 residues. CDR3 sequence: CASSQVIQGPYEQYF. The DNA of the CDR3 is TGCGCCAGCAGCCAAGTAATTCAAGGACCCTACGAGCAGTACTTC.

This clone has a single count. The chain couples TRBV4-1 to TRBJ2-5; 12 bases map to TRBD2. From germline, CDR1 is MGHRA and CDR2 YSYEKL. The J segment lost 3 bases and the V segment lost 4 bases, leaving 3 bases of the junction unmatched. The CDR3 has 15 residues. The CDR3 spells CASSLRTSGKETQYF. CDR3 nucleotide sequence: TGCGCCAGCAGCCTAAGGACTAGCGGGAAAGAGACCCAGTACTTC.

This clone was recorded only once. V and J are TRBV9 and TRBJ2-1; TRBD2 agrees at 10 bases. There are 16 residues in the CDR3. The junction had 8 bases not matched to a gene; V was cut back by 0 bases and J by 8 bases. Germline V gene data show CDR1 as SGDLS and CDR2 as YYNGEE. The CDR3 region is CASSVASGSFGDEQFF. The CDR3 region has the DNA TGTGCCAGCAGCGTAGCTAGCGGGAGTTTCGGCGATGAGCAGTTCTTC.

This clone was observed once. The genes are TRBV6-6 and TRBJ1-2; a possible D gene is TRBD1 (6 bases). The germline CDR1 and CDR2 sequences are MNHNY and SVGAGI (reference sequence). V lost 6 bases and J lost 3, with 17 bases in between. CDR3 length: 15 amino acids. This chain's CDR3 is CASRNRDAAYYGYTF. The CDR3 region has the DNA TGTGCCAGCAGAAACAGGGACGCGGCCTACTATGGCTACACCTTC.

The chain recombines TRBV10-3 with TRBJ2-7; D may correspond to TRBD1 or TRBD2 (5 bases each). Germline CDR1 is ENHRY and CDR2 is SYGVKD. The CDR3 is made up of 14 amino acids. V shed 6 bases and J shed 3 bases, with 15 bases lying between them. CDR3 in DNA: TGTGCCATCAGCCCACGGGGACGGGACTACGAGCAGTACTTC. Residues: CAISPRGRDYEQYF.

Only a few counts were recorded for this clone. The rearrangement uses TRBV6-5 and TRBJ1-1; D is perhaps TRBD1 (5 bases). The CDR3 totals 14 residues. Trimming took off 6 bases at V and 5 bases at J, with 16 bases between the two ends. Germline-derived CDR1 and CDR2 are MNHEY and SVGAGI. This CDR3 reads CASRDPGGKTEAFF. The CDR3 DNA follows: TGTGCCAGCAGGGACCCCGGGGGGAAAACTGAAGCTTTCTTT.

This sequence joins TRBV30 and TRBJ1-1; 7 nucleotides agree with TRBD1. Trimming took 3 bases from V and 3 from J; bases not matched to a gene: 10. The CDR3 covers 15 residues. Germline V gene lookup returns CDR1 GTSNPN and CDR2 SVGIG (reference sequence). The CDR3 DNA is TGTGCCTGGAGGACCGGGACAGCCTATGACACTGAAGCTTTCTTT. Translated, it gives CAWRTGTAYDTEAFF.

The chain links TRBV10-3 to TRBJ1-1; no definite D call. This CDR3 is 13 amino acids long. Germline assignment: CDR1 ENHRY and CDR2 SYGVKD. The ends were cut back, 6 bases at V and 3 bases at J, with 11 bases in the middle. The CDR3 loop is CAISTQEDTEAFF. The CDR3 DNA is TGTGCCATCAGCACCCAAGAGGACACTGAAGCTTTCTTT.

The CDR3, as DNA: TGTGCCAGCAGCCTGAAGGTCGGCCCAACTAATGAAAAACTGTTTTTT. Encoded protein: CASSLKVGPTNEKLFF. The rearrangement joins TRBV7-9 to TRBJ1-4; D unresolved. This CDR3 region has 16 residues. V was clipped by 5 bases and J by 0 bases, with 13 bases between them. Germline CDR1 reads SEHNR; CDR2 reads FQNEAQ (reference sequence). The whole variable domain, remainder taken from reference TRBV7-9 and TRBJ1-4, is DTGVSQNPRHKITKRGQNVTFRCDPISEHNRLYWYRQTLGQGPEFLTYFQNEAQLEKSRLLSDRFSAERPKGSFSTLEIQRTEQGDSAMYLCASSLKVGPTNEKLFFGSGTQLSVL.

The chain is built from TRBV25-1 and TRBJ1-1; D remains unclear. Deletions cut 7 bases from V and 1 base from J, with 10 bases between. CDR1 is MGHDK and CDR2 is SYGVNS in the germline V gene. This CDR3 has 13 amino acids. The CDR3 sequence: CASMEASNTEAFF. CDR3 in DNA: TGTGCCAGCATGGAAGCCTCGAACACTGAAGCTTTCTTT.

The chain joins TRBV6-5 to TRBJ1-3; D is perhaps TRBD1 (5 bases). V was trimmed by 8 bases and J by 2 bases, leaving 7 bases between them. Germline CDR1 and CDR2: MNHEY and SVGAGI. The CDR3 length is 12 residues. The CDR3 here is CASLGAGNTIYF. The CDR3 DNA sequence: TGTGCCAGCTTGGGGGCTGGAAACACCATATATTTT.

This clone appeared a few times. V usage is TRBV18 and J usage is TRBJ1-5, with a possible D match to TRBD1 (6 bases). This CDR3 is 14 amino acids long. Trimming pared 3 bases from V and 1 base from J, leaving 7 bases between. CDR1 and CDR2 from the germline V gene are KGHSH and LQKENI. CDR3 amino acids: CASSPGQSNQPQHF. The CDR3 DNA sequence: TGTGCCAGCTCACCTGGACAGAGCAATCAGCCCCAGCATTTT.

V gene TRBV29-1 combines with J gene TRBJ2-7; D ambiguous. The CDR3 has 10 amino acids. Germline V gene data show CDR1 as SQVTM and CDR2 as ANQGSEA. V lost 4 bases to trimming and J lost 1 base, with 2 bases between them. In DNA form, the CDR3 reads TGCAGCGTTGGGTCCTACGAGCAGTACTTC. It yields the protein CSVGSYEQYF.